One and the same sample provided the 27 T cell receptor beta chains below, sequenced in a study of T-cell reconstitution after alpha-beta-depleted transplantation in children. Construction of the TCRbeta library involved unique molecular identifiers. TCRdb itself ran the PCR reads through MiXCR, one entry per CDR3 protein. The sample has fewer than 450,000 distinct CDR3 sequences; about 16% are singletons. The specimen was PBMCs, mostly from graft donor cells, collected 360 days after TCRalphabeta/CD19-depleted stem cell transplant. Source of these receptors: a male patient aged 2 to 9 who had a stem cell transplant for acute lymphoblastic leukemia, so the T cells may come from the graft donor.

This clonotype has only a few counts. The V call is TRBV5-1, the J call TRBJ2-1; 9 nucleotides line up with TRBD2. Looked up from germline, CDR1 is SGHRS and CDR2 is YFSETQ. This CDR3 has 17 residues. V dropped 6 bases and J dropped 0; count of bases not matched to a gene: 10. The CDR3 spells CASNKLPGLASYNEQFF. The CDR3 coding sequence is TGCGCCAGCAATAAGCTCCCGGGACTAGCCTCCTACAATGAGCAGTTCTTC. Variable domain in full (rest from reference TRBV5-1 and TRBJ2-1): KAGVTQTPRYLIKTRGQQVTLSCSPISGHRSVSWYQQTPGQGLQFLFEYFSETQRNKGNFPGRFSGRQFSNSRSEMNVSTLELGDSALYLCASNKLPGLASYNEQFFGPGTRLTVL.

In its sample, this clonotype was seen a few times. This chain links TRBV7-2 with TRBJ1-2; D is undetermined. The CDR3 spans 14 residues. Germline values: CDR1 SGHTA, CDR2 FQGNSA. The V end lost 4 bases, the J end lost 2 bases, and 11 bases lay between the germline ends. The CDR3 reads CASSSWTGNYGYTF. CDR3 sequence (DNA): TGTGCCAGCAGCTCGTGGACGGGGAACTATGGCTACACCTTC. The whole variable domain, remainder taken from reference TRBV7-2 and TRBJ1-2, is GAGVSQSPSNKVTEKGKDVELRCDPISGHTALYWYRQSLGQGLEFLIYFQGNSAPDKSGLPSDRFSAERTGGSVSTLTIQRTQQEDSAVYLCASSSWTGNYGYTFGSGTRLTVV.

V is TRBV6-1 and J is TRBJ1-5, with 8 bases lining up with TRBD1. J was trimmed by 3 bases and V by 7 bases; bases with no gene match: 11. The germline CDR1 and CDR2 sequences are MNHNS and SASEGT. The CDR3 is 16 residues long. CDR3 sequence reads: CASILQGEGNNQPQHF. The CDR3 DNA reads TGTGCCAGCATCCTACAGGGGGAGGGGAACAATCAGCCCCAGCATTTT.

This clonotype came up many times. This chain joins TRBV29-1 and TRBJ2-1; TRBD1 or TRBD2 may be the D gene (5 bases each). The CDR3 sequence is 13 residues long. Germline V lookup: CDR1 SQVTM, CDR2 ANQGSEA. V lost 7 bases and J 3 bases, leaving 13 bases between the germline ends. The CDR3 reads CSAGRDVYNEQFF. The CDR3 bases are TGCAGCGCTGGCCGGGACGTCTACAATGAGCAGTTCTTC.

This sequence joins TRBV7-9 and TRBJ2-1; 8 bases agree with TRBD1. This CDR3 comprises 15 residues. CDR1 SEHNR and CDR2 FQNEAQ come from the germline V gene (reference sequence). J was trimmed by 4 bases and V by 1 base; bases with no gene match: 3. The CDR3 coding sequence is TGTGCCAGCAGCTTAGTACAGGGGGGATACAATGAGCAGTTCTTC. As protein: CASSLVQGGYNEQFF.

J is TRBJ2-7 and V is TRBV28, with 7 nucleotides matching TRBD2. Trimming took 5 bases from V and 4 from J; bases not matched to a gene: 8. The CDR3 consists of 14 residues. Per germline, CDR1 MDHEN and CDR2 SYDVKM. The CDR3: CASSAWRREYEQYF. Written as DNA, the CDR3 is TGTGCCAGCAGTGCCTGGCGGCGGGAGTACGAGCAGTACTTC. Using reference TRBV28 and TRBJ2-7 for the parts outside the CDR3, the full variable domain is DVKVTQSSRYLVKRTGEKVFLECVQDMDHENMFWYRQDPGLGLRLIYFSYDVKMKEKGDIPEGYSVSREKKERFSLILESASTNQTSMYLCASSAWRREYEQYFGPGTRLTVT.

The sample holds a few counts of this clonotype. The chain uses TRBV20-1 and TRBJ2-2; D not certain. Trimming took off 6 bases at V and 5 bases at J, with 7 bases between the two ends. CDR1 and CDR2 from the germline V gene are DFQATT and SNEGSKA (reference sequence). The CDR3 consists of 11 residues. The CDR3 here is CSAARTGELFF. Written as DNA, the CDR3 is TGCAGTGCCGCTCGGACCGGGGAGCTGTTTTTT.

This clonotype was seen more than once but under ten times. The genes are TRBV28 and TRBJ2-5; D ambiguous. The V end was cut by 6 bases, the J end by 3 bases, with 11 bases between. The CDR3 is made up of 13 amino acids. Germline CDR1 MDHEN, CDR2 SYDVKM. In nucleotides, the CDR3 is TGTGCCAGCAGACTCGCCTGGAAAGAGACCCAGTACTTC. Its protein product is CASRLAWKETQYF.

The rearrangement uses TRBV10-2 and TRBJ2-3, with 9 bases aligning to TRBD2. Per germline, CDR1 WSHSY and CDR2 SAAADI. CDR3 length: 13 amino acids. After removal of 6 bases from V and 6 bases from J, the junction contained 4 bases not matched to a gene. CDR3 DNA: TGCGCCAGCAGGGTAGCGGGAGCGGATACGCAGTATTTT. Protein: CASRVAGADTQYF.

This clonotype appeared a few times. V usage is TRBV2 and J usage is TRBJ1-6; TRBD1 might be the D (5 bases). V was pared by 4 bases and J by 6 bases, with 13 bases between. The germline V gene has CDR1 SNHLY and CDR2 FYNNEI. This CDR3 is built from 15 residues. The CDR3 nucleotides read TGTGCCAGCAGTGCTTCGGGGACTCCTAATTCACCCCTCCACTTT. Protein product: CASSASGTPNSPLHF.

This sequence joins TRBV7-9 and TRBJ2-4; 9 nucleotides align to TRBD1. The CDR3 loop spans 16 amino acids. CDR1 SEHNR and CDR2 FQNEAQ come from the germline V gene (reference sequence). The ends lost 2 bases at V and 6 bases at J; junction bases unmatched: 8. The DNA for the CDR3 is TGTGCCAGCAGCTTACCCACAGGGGGCGCGGGAAACATTCAGTACTTC. Translated: CASSLPTGGAGNIQYF.

This clonotype has more than one count but fewer than ten. This chain connects TRBV5-1 to TRBJ1-1, with 10 nucleotides matching TRBD1. The CDR3 covers 15 residues. V gave up 1 base and J gave up 4 bases; unmatched junction bases: 4. CDR1 and CDR2 (germline): SGHRS, YFSETQ. Here the CDR3 DNA reads TGCGCCAGCAGCTTGTGGACAGGGGGAGGCACTGAAGCTTTCTTT. Translated, it gives CASSLWTGGGTEAFF.

This clonotype occurred a few times. The chain carries TRBV21-1 and TRBJ2-7; TRBD2 was called by the table and not checked on the DNA. TRBV21-1 is a recognized pseudogene. This CDR3 has 23 residues. The CDR3 sequence is CASSKEEGAFSLAGGYLTYEQYF. The CDR3 coding sequence is TGTGCCAGCAGCAAAGAAGAGGGGGCTTTCTCACTAGCGGGAGGCTACCTAACCTACGAGCAGTACTTC.

This clonotype appeared a few times. CDR3 protein: CASIQGGYNEQFF. The CDR3 DNA reads as TGCGCCAGCATTCAGGGAGGCTACAATGAGCAGTTCTTC. This rearrangement joins TRBV10-2 to TRBJ2-1, with D possibly being TRBD2 (6 bases). This CDR3 comprises 13 residues. The germline V gene has CDR1 WSHSY and CDR2 SAAADI. V was clipped by 7 bases and J by 3 bases, with 10 bases between them.

This sequence joins TRBV18 and TRBJ2-3, with D uncertain. Trimming removed 1 base from V and 5 bases from J, with 10 bases in between. The germline gives CDR1 KGHSH, CDR2 LQKENI. The CDR3 totals 14 residues. The CDR3 loop is CASSPRSSLDTQYF. The CDR3 DNA reads as TGTGCCAGCTCACCACGGTCCTCCCTAGATACGCAGTATTTT.

The sample holds a few counts of this clonotype. The chain links TRBV5-6 to TRBJ2-5; D possibly corresponds to TRBD2 (6 bases). Trimming stripped 4 bases from V and 5 bases from J, with 21 bases between. CDR1 and CDR2 from the germline V gene are SGHDT and YYEEEE. The CDR3 is 16 residues long. The CDR3 DNA is TGTGCCAGCAGCATCTTCCGATTGACTAGTATGGAGACCCAGTACTTC. This codes for CASSIFRLTSMETQYF.

This clonotype has only a few counts. The chain links TRBV6-5 to TRBJ2-7, with D perhaps matching TRBD2 (6 bases). This CDR3 is 16 amino acids long. V lost 2 bases to trimming and J lost 3 bases, with 17 bases between them. The germline V gene has CDR1 MNHEY and CDR2 SVGAGI. CDR3 protein: CASSYTASETDYEQYF. For the CDR3, the DNA is TGTGCCAGCAGTTACACGGCTAGCGAGACGGACTACGAGCAGTACTTC.

Only a few counts were recorded for this clonotype. CDR3 region: CASRLRLAGLDTQYF. The CDR3 DNA follows: TGTGCCAGCAGACTACGACTAGCGGGTTTGGATACGCAGTATTTT. V usage is TRBV12-3 or TRBV12-4 and J usage is TRBJ2-3, with 10 bases matching TRBD2. Unmatched junction bases numbered 9, after V lost 6 bases and J lost 6 bases. The CDR3 contains 15 residues.

V is TRBV4-3 and J is TRBJ2-7; D possibly corresponds to TRBD1 (6 bases). CDR3 length: 17 amino acids. Germline CDR1 reads LGHNA; CDR2 reads YSLEER. V gave up 0 bases and J gave up 5 bases, with 20 bases separating them. CDR3 region: CASSQDYSGTPRDEQYF. DNA of the CDR3: TGCGCCAGCAGCCAAGATTATTCCGGGACACCAAGGGACGAGCAGTACTTC.

This clonotype appeared a few times. The chain couples TRBV3-1 to TRBJ2-1; 7 bases fit TRBD2. The CDR3 loop spans 13 amino acids. Germline V gene sequence: CDR1 LGHDT, CDR2 YNNKEL (reference sequence). With 0 bases clipped from V and 12 bases from J, the junction kept 5 bases outside the gene matches. CDR3: CASSQDLASGQFF. The CDR3 region has the DNA TGTGCCAGCAGCCAAGATTTGGCTAGCGGGCAGTTCTTC.

This clonotype was seen many times. This CDR3 is CSVEDSEQYF. CDR3 sequence (DNA): TGCAGCGTTGAAGACAGCGAGCAGTACTTC. The V and J genes are TRBV29-1 and TRBJ2-7; the D is unclear. In germline, CDR1 is SQVTM, CDR2 ANQGSEA. V lost 0 bases and J lost 6, with 3 bases in between. The CDR3 contains 10 residues.

This clonotype was recorded a few times. The gene calls are TRBV7-8 and TRBJ2-7, with TRBD2 matching over 8 bases. The CDR3 totals 14 residues. Germline V CDR1 and CDR2: SGHVS, FQNEAQ. V trimming: 5 bases; J trimming: 4 bases; junction bases outside the gene matches: 7. The DNA for the CDR3 is TGTGCCAGCAGCCCAGAGCGGGAGTTGTACGAGCAGTACTTC. It encodes CASSPERELYEQYF.

The chain has TRBV4-3 and TRBJ1-4; D is unresolved. V was pared by 2 bases and J by 5 bases, with 0 bases between. The CDR3 is 11 amino acids. Germline loops: CDR1 LGHNA, CDR2 YSLEER. The CDR3 loop reads CASSQNEKLFF. The CDR3 DNA sequence: TGCGCCAGCAGCCAAAATGAAAAACTGTTTTTT.

This clonotype was observed a few times. V and J are TRBV28 and TRBJ2-7, with D tentatively TRBD1 or TRBD2 (5 bases each). This CDR3 is 17 amino acids long. Trimming shortened V by 1 base and J by 0 bases, and 16 bases separated the two germline ends. CDR1 is MDHEN, CDR2 SYDVKM, per germline. CDR3 amino acids: CASSLFRGRTASYEQYF. The CDR3 region has the DNA TGTGCCAGCAGTTTATTCCGGGGCAGAACTGCCTCCTACGAGCAGTACTTC. The variable domain in full, completed from reference TRBV28 and TRBJ2-7, reads DVKVTQSSRYLVKRTGEKVFLECVQDMDHENMFWYRQDPGLGLRLIYFSYDVKMKEKGDIPEGYSVSREKKERFSLILESASTNQTSMYLCASSLFRGRTASYEQYFGPGTRLTVT.

The chain employs TRBV12-5 and TRBJ2-2; 9 bases agree with TRBD1. V lost 2 bases to trimming and J lost 4 bases; unmatched junction nucleotides: 8. The CDR3 totals 17 residues. CDR1 is LGHNT and CDR2 is FRNRAP in the germline V gene. The CDR3 spells CASGLPTGTGFTGELFF. As DNA, the CDR3 is TGTGCTAGTGGTTTGCCTACCGGGACAGGGTTCACCGGGGAGCTGTTTTTT.

This clonotype appeared many times. The gene calls are TRBV12-3 or TRBV12-4 and TRBJ1-1; no clear D. V dropped 6 bases and J dropped 3 bases, with 17 bases sitting between them. The CDR3 runs 15 residues. CDR3 region: CASRPSGPMDTEAFF. In nucleotides, the CDR3 is TGTGCCAGCAGACCGAGTGGGCCCATGGACACTGAAGCTTTCTTT.

This clonotype has only a few counts. Written as DNA, the CDR3 is TGTGCCAGCAGCGTAGAGGCAGGGCTGAACTCACCCCTCCACTTT. This translates into CASSVEAGLNSPLHF. The V and J genes are TRBV9 and TRBJ1-6; perhaps TRBD1 as D (5 bases). Per germline, CDR1 SGDLS and CDR2 YYNGEE. Trimming pared 0 bases from V and 10 bases from J, leaving 14 bases between. The CDR3 contains 15 residues. The whole variable domain, filled in from reference TRBV9 and TRBJ1-6, reads DSGVTQTPKHLITATGQRVTLRCSPRSGDLSVYWYQQSLDQGLQFLIQYYNGEERAKGNILERFSAQQFPDLHSELNLSSLELGDSALYFCASSVEAGLNSPLHFGNGTRLTVT.